This T cell receptor beta chain was recorded in a study of shared clonotypes between healthy human individuals. Study-wide findings and caveats: Larger estimated richness was generally recorded for naive subsets relative to memory subsets.

The authors split each subset's genomic DNA evenly across several immunoSEQ plates. Original processing methods: Filtering differed because ImmunoSEQ produced junction-only sequences that carried no quality scores. Sequencing used immunoSEQ multiplex PCR; TCRdb keeps in-frame clones, though not all of them. Clonal size and the V and J genes are those of that table, whereas D and trimming came from the DNA. The sample has 950,000 to 1,100,000 clones; around 76% are singletons. Into CD45RA+ naive and CD45RA-negative memory subsets, the CD4+ cells were split. About this clone: Its antigen is undetermined.

Source material: memory CD4+ T cells sorted from blood. Subset in this sample: CD45RA-negative fraction. This TCR was sampled from a young man in good health.

DNA for the CDR3: TGTGCCAGCTCACCTCAACGGGGGGGCCTAAATGAAAAACTGTTTTTT. Translating it yields CASSPQRGGLNEKLFF. This rearrangement joins TRBV18 to TRBJ1-4; D may be TRBD1 (6 bases). V lost 3 bases and J 5 bases, leaving 16 bases between the germline ends. Germline CDR1 reads KGHSH; CDR2 reads LQKENI. CDR3 length: 16 amino acids.